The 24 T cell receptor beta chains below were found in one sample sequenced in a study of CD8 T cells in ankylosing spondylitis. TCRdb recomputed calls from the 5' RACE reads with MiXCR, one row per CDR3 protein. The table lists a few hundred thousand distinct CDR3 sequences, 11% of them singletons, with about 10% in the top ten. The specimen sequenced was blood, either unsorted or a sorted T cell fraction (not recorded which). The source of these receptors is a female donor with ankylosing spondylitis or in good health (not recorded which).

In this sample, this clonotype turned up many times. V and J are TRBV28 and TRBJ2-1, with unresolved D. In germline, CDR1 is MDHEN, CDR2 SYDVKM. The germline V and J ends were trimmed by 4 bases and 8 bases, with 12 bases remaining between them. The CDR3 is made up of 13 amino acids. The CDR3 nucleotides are TGTGCCAGCAGTTCACCCCCGGCGTATGAGCAGTTCTTC. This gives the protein CASSSPPAYEQFF.

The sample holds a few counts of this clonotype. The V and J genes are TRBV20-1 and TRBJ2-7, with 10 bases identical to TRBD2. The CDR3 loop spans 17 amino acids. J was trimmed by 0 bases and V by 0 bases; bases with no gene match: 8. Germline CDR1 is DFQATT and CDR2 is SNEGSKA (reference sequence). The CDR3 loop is CSARDPRLAGSSYEQYF. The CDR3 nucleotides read TGCAGTGCTAGAGACCCCCGACTAGCGGGCTCCTCCTACGAGCAGTACTTC.

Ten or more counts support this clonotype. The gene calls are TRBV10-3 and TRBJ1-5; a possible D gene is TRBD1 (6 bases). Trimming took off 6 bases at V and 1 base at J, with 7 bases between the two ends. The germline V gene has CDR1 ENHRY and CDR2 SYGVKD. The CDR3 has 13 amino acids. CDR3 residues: CAIRGQSNQPQHF. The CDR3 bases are TGTGCCATCAGAGGACAGAGCAATCAGCCCCAGCATTTT.

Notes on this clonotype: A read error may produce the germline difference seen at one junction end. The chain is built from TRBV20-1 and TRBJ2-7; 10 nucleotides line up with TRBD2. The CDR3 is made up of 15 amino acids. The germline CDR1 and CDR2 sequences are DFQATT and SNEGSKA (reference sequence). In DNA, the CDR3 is TGCAGTGGAGATAGCGGGAGGTCTAGCTCCCACGAGCAGTACTTC. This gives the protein CSGDSGRSSSHEQYF.

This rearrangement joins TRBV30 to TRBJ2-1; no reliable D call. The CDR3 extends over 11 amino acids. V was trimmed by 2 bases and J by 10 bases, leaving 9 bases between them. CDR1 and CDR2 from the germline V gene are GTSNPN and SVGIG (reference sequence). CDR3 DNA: TGTGCCTGGAGTTCGAAAAGGGAGCAGTTCTTC. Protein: CAWSSKREQFF.

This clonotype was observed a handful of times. The CDR3: CASSTGTGIARSYNEQFF. The CDR3 DNA sequence: TGTGCCAGCAGCACCGGGACAGGGATAGCTAGGTCCTACAATGAGCAGTTCTTC. This rearrangement joins TRBV11-2 to TRBJ2-1; 9 bases fit TRBD1. The V segment lost 5 bases and the J segment 1 base; nucleotides outside the gene matches: 12. Germline CDR1 SGHAT, CDR2 FQNNGV. This CDR3 is 18 amino acids long. Full variable domain (rest looked up from reference TRBV11-2 and TRBJ2-1): EAGVAQSPRYKIIEKRQSVAFWCNPISGHATLYWYQQILGQGPKLLIQFQNNGVVDDSQLPKDRFSAERLKGVDSTLKIQPAKLEDSAVYLCASSTGTGIARSYNEQFFGPGTRLTVL.

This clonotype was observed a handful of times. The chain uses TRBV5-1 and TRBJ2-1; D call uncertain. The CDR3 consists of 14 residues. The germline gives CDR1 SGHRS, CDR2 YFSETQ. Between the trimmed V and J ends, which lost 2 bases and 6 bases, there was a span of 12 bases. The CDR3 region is CASSFISASNEQFF. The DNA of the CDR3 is TGCGCCAGCAGCTTTATAAGCGCTTCCAATGAGCAGTTCTTC. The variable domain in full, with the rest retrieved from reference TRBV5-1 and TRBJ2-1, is KAGVTQTPRYLIKTRGQQVTLSCSPISGHRSVSWYQQTPGQGLQFLFEYFSETQRNKGNFPGRFSGRQFSNSRSEMNVSTLELGDSALYLCASSFISASNEQFFGPGTRLTVL.

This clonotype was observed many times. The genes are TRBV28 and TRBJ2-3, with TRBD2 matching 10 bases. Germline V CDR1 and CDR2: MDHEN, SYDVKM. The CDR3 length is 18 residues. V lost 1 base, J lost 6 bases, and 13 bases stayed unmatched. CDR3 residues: CASSLSRGVGLARDTQYF. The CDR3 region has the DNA TGTGCCAGCAGTTTATCTCGGGGAGTGGGACTAGCGAGGGATACGCAGTATTTT. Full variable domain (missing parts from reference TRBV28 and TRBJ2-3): DVKVTQSSRYLVKRTGEKVFLECVQDMDHENMFWYRQDPGLGLRLIYFSYDVKMKEKGDIPEGYSVSREKKERFSLILESASTNQTSMYLCASSLSRGVGLARDTQYFGPGTRLTVL.

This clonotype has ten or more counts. The CDR3 sequence: CSAPAQGRDTDTEAFF. CDR3 sequence (DNA): TGCAGTGCTCCCGCCCAGGGGAGAGACACCGACACTGAAGCTTTCTTT. The J gene is TRBJ1-1, the V gene TRBV20-1, with a tentative D call TRBD1 (6 bases). V was shortened by 5 bases and J by 3 bases, with 22 bases between the two germline ends. CDR3 length equals 16 residues. Germline assignment: CDR1 DFQATT and CDR2 SNEGSKA (reference sequence).

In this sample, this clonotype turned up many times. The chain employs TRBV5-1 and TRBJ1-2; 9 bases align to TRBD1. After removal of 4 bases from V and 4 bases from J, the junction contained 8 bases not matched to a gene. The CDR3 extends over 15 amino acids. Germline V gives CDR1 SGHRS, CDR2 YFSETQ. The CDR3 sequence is CASSGTGLGSYGYTF. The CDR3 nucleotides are TGCGCCAGCAGCGGGACAGGGTTGGGGAGCTATGGCTACACCTTC.

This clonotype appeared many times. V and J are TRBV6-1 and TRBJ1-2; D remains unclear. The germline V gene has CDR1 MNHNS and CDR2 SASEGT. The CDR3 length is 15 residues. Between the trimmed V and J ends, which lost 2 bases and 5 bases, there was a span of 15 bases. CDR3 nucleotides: TGTGCCAGCAGTGAACTTATGGCAGGACCTTATGGCTACACCTTC. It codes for CASSELMAGPYGYTF.

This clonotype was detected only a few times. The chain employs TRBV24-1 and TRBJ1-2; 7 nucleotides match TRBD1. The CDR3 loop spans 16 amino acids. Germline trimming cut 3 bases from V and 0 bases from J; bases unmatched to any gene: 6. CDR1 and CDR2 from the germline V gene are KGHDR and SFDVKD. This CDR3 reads CATSDQGTETNYGYTF. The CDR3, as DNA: TGTGCCACCAGTGATCAAGGGACAGAAACTAACTATGGCTACACCTTC.

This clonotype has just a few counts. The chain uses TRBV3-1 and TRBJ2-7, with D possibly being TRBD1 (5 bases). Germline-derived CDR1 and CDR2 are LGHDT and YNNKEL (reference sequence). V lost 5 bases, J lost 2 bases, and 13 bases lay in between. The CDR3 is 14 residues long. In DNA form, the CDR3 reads TGTGCCAGCAGCGACAGAAAGGCCCCCTACGAGCAGTACTTC. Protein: CASSDRKAPYEQYF.

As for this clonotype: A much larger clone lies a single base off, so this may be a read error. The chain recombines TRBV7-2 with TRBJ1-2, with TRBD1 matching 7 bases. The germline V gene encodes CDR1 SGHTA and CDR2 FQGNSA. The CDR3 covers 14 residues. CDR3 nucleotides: TGTGCCAGCAGCTTAGTACAGGGGAATGGTGGCGACACCTTC. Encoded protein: CASSLVQGNGGDTF.

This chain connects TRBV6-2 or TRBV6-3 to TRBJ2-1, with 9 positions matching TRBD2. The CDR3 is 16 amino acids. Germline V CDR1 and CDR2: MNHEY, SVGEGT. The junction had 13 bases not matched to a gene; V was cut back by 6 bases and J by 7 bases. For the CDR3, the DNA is TGTGCCAGCAGCACGGGAGCTAGCGGGATCCCTAATGAGCAGTTCTTC. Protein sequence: CASSTGASGIPNEQFF.

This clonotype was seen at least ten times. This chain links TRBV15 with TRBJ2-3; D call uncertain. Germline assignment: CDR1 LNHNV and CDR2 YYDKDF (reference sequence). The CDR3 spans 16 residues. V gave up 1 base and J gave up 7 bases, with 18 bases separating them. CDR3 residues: CATSRGLPYSRNTQYF. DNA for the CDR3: TGTGCCACCAGCAGAGGCCTTCCCTATTCTCGTAATACGCAGTATTTT.

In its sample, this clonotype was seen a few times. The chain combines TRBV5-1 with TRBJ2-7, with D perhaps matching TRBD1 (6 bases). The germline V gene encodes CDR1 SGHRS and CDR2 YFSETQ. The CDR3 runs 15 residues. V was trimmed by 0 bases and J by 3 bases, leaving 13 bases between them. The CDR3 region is CASSLAGGAYYEQYF. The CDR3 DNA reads TGCGCCAGCAGCTTGGCTGGGGGCGCCTACTACGAGCAGTACTTC.

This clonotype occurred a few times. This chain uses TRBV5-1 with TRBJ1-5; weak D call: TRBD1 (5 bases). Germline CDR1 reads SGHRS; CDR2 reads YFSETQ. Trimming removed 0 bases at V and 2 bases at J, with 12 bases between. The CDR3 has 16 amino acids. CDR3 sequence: CASSLGGNSGNQPQHF. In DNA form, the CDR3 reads TGCGCCAGCAGCTTGGGGGGGAATTCGGGCAATCAGCCCCAGCATTTT.

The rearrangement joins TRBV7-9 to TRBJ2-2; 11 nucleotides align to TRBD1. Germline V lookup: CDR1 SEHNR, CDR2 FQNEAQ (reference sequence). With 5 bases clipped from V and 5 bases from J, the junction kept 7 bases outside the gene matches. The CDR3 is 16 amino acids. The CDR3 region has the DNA TGTGCCAGCAGCCGTTCCGGGACAGGGGGGACCGGGGAGCTGTTTTTT. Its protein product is CASSRSGTGGTGELFF. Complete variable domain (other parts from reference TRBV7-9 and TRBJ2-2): DTGVSQNPRHKITKRGQNVTFRCDPISEHNRLYWYRQTLGQGPEFLTYFQNEAQLEKSRLLSDRFSAERPKGSFSTLEIQRTEQGDSAMYLCASSRSGTGGTGELFFGEGSRLTVL.

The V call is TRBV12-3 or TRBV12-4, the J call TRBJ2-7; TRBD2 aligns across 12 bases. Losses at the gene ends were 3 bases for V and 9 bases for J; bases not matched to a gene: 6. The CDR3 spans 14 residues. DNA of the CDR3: TGTGCCAGCAGTTTCGGCCTAGCGGGGGGGATGCAGTACTTC. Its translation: CASSFGLAGGMQYF.

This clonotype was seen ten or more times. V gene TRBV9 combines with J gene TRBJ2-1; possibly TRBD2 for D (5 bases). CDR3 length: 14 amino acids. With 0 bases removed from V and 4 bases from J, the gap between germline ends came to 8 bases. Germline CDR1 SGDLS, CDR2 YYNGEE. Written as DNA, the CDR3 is TGTGCCAGCAGCGTAGCCGGGATTTACAATGAGCAGTTCTTC. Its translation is CASSVAGIYNEQFF.

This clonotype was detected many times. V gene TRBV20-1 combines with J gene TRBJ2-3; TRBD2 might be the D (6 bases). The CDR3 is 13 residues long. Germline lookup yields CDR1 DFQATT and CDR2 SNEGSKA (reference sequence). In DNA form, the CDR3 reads TGCGCTCCGGGACTTCCCGTCACAGATACGCAGTATTTT. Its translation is CAPGLPVTDTQYF.

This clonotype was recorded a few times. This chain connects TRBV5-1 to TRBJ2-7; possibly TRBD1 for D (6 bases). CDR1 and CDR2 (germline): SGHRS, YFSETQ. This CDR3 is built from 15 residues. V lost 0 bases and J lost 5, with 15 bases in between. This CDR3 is CASSLGPNRDNEQYF. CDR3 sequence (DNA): TGCGCCAGCAGCTTGGGGCCTAACCGGGACAACGAGCAGTACTTC. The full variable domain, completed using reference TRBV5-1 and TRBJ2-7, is KAGVTQTPRYLIKTRGQQVTLSCSPISGHRSVSWYQQTPGQGLQFLFEYFSETQRNKGNFPGRFSGRQFSNSRSEMNVSTLELGDSALYLCASSLGPNRDNEQYFGPGTRLTVT.

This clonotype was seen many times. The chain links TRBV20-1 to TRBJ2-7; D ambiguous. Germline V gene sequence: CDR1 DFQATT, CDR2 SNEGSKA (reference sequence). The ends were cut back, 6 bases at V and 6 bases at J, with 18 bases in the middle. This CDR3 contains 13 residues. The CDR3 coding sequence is TGCAGTGCCCCTAATCAGGTTTCGGGCGAGCAGTACTTC. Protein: CSAPNQVSGEQYF.